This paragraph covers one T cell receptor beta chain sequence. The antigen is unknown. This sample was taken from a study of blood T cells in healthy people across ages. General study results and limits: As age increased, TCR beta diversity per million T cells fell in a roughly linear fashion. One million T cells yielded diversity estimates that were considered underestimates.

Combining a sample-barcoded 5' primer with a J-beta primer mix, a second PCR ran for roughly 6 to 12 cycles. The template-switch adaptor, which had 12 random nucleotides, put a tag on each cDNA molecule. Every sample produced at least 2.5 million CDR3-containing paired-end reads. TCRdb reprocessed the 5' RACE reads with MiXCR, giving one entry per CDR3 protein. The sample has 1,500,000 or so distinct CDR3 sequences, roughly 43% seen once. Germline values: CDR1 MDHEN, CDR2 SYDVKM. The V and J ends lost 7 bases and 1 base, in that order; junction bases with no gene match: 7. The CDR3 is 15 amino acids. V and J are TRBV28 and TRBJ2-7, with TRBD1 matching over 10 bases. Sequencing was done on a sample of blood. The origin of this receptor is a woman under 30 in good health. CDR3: CASTSGTGASYEQYF. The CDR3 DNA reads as TGTGCCAGCACTTCCGGGACAGGGGCTTCCTACGAGCAGTACTTC.